What follows is one TCR beta chain and its context. In the original processing: Researchers report that nucleated cell counts were estimated from reference gene primer amplification. Only in-frame clones appear in the TCRdb table, and some are missing; sequencing was by immunoSEQ multiplex PCR. The D gene and trimming were derived from the DNA, and the V and J assignments and clone size from that table. The sample holds hundreds of thousands of clones, approximately 86% seen once. The CDR3 is 17 residues long. V trimming: 4 bases; J trimming: 0 bases; junction bases outside the gene matches: 8. CDR1 and CDR2 from the germline V gene are SGHRS and YFSETQ. These data come from a study of blood T cell repertoires in COVID-19. Study information: Samples representing acute and convalescent COVID-19 were sourced from the United States, Italy and Spain. PBMCs, B-cell-depleted T cells, or T cells were the source of the cDNA or gDNA that made up the material.

This chain uses TRBV5-1 with TRBJ2-3; 10 nucleotides line up with TRBD2. The sequence came from a human donor in a cohort sampled during active COVID-19. The sequencing sample was made of peripheral blood. CDR3 nucleotides: TGCGCCAGCAGCGCCGGGGGTAGCGGGGGGAGCACAGATACGCAGTATTTT. Its protein is CASSAGGSGGSTDTQYF.